Below are 28 T cell receptor beta chains sequenced from a single sample in a study of cytomegalovirus exposure and HLA in healthy donors. 60 Vbeta and 13 Jbeta primers were used in PCR. TCRdb keeps only in-frame clones here, not all; method: immunoSEQ multiplex PCR. The sample lists 100,000 to 150,000 clones, 75% to 90% seen once, with 8.5% to 10% in the top ten. Sequences were obtained from PBMCs. These receptors all come from a female donor in good health and CMV-seropositive.

The V call is TRBV5-4, the J call TRBJ2-4; 7 bases are a match to TRBD1. From germline, CDR1 is SGHNT and CDR2 YYREEE (reference sequence). The junction had 7 bases not matched to a gene; V was cut back by 2 bases and J by 5 bases. The CDR3 length is 15 residues. The CDR3: CASSFKETGENIQYF. The CDR3 nucleotides are TGTGCCAGCAGCTTTAAAGAAACAGGGGAAAACATTCAGTACTTC.

This clone was seen just once. The rearrangement links TRBV25-1 to TRBJ1-6; D gene unclear. Germline CDR1 is MGHDK and CDR2 is SYGVNS. The germline V and J ends were trimmed by 2 bases and 5 bases, with 10 bases remaining between them. The CDR3 contains 15 residues. The CDR3 protein is CASSERDGNNSPLHF. The CDR3 DNA reads as TGTGCCAGCAGTGAACGCGACGGGAATAATTCACCCCTCCACTTT.

This clone was found once. The CDR3 nucleotides read TGTGCCATCAGTGAGCGAAGGAGCGGGGGGGCTAAGGAGACCCAGTACTTC. Protein product: CAISERRSGGAKETQYF. V is TRBV10-3 and J is TRBJ2-5; TRBD2 aligns across 10 bases. This CDR3 spans 17 amino acids. Germline CDR1 is ENHRY and CDR2 is SYGVKD. V shed 2 bases, J shed 5 bases, and the junction held 11 bases outside the gene matches.

V and J are TRBV4-3 and TRBJ1-1; 10 nucleotides align to TRBD1. Germline lookup yields CDR1 LGHNA and CDR2 YSLEER. This CDR3 has 16 amino acids. J was trimmed by 7 bases and V by 7 bases; bases with no gene match: 15. The CDR3 coding sequence is TGCGCCAGCAACGGGGACAGGGGTAATTATTTCGTTGAAGCTTTCTTT. Its translation: CASNGDRGNYFVEAFF.

The rearrangement uses TRBV18 and TRBJ1-2; 7 bases agree with TRBD1. Germline CDR1 reads KGHSH; CDR2 reads LQKENI. CDR3 length: 16 residues. V shed 2 bases, J shed 0 bases, and the junction held 6 bases outside the gene matches. The CDR3 coding sequence is TGTGCCAGCTCACCAGCTTCACAGGGGTCTAACTATGGCTACACCTTC. Translation gives CASSPASQGSNYGYTF.

The rearrangement uses TRBV29-1 and TRBJ1-5; TRBD1 matches at 7 bases. Losses at the gene ends were 7 bases for V and 7 bases for J; bases not matched to a gene: 4. Germline V gives CDR1 SQVTM, CDR2 ANQGSEA. The CDR3 has 11 residues. In DNA, the CDR3 is TGCAGCGCCAGAGGGGGCCAGCCCCAGCATTTT. Protein product: CSARGGQPQHF. The variable domain in full, with the rest retrieved from reference TRBV29-1 and TRBJ1-5, is SAVISQKPSRDICQRGTSLTIQCQVDSQVTMMFWYRQQPGQSLTLIATANQGSEATYESGFVIDKFPISRPNLTFSTLTVSNMSPEDSSIYLCSARGGQPQHFGDGTRLSIL.

The V gene is TRBV6-1, the J gene TRBJ1-2, with 9 bases aligning to TRBD1. This CDR3 spans 15 amino acids. Germline lookup yields CDR1 MNHNS and CDR2 SASEGT. With V trimmed by 2 bases and J by 4 bases, 5 bases remained unmatched. CDR3 loop: CASSEPQGAPYGYTF. As DNA, the CDR3 is TGTGCCAGCAGTGAACCACAGGGGGCACCCTATGGCTACACCTTC.

To note about this clone: A read error may produce the germline difference seen at one junction end. This rearrangement joins TRBV7-7 to TRBJ1-1, with D hard to call. CDR3 length: 13 residues. The germline gives CDR1 SSHAT, CDR2 FNYEAQ (reference sequence). CDR3: CASSLARNTEAFF. CDR3 bases: TGTGCTAGCAGCTTAGCCAGAAACACTGAAGCTTTCTTT.

The chain has TRBV7-2 and TRBJ2-2, with D maybe TRBD2 (6 bases). From germline, CDR1 is SGHTA and CDR2 FQGNSA. V lost 5 bases and J 4 bases, leaving 8 bases between the germline ends. There are 13 residues in the CDR3. CDR3 bases: TGTGCCAGCAGCCCGGGACTCACCGGGGAGCTGTTTTTT. The encoded protein is CASSPGLTGELFF.

CDR3: CASSPLTGHPEAFF. DNA for the CDR3: TGTGCCAGCAGCCCACTTACAGGGCACCCTGAAGCTTTCTTT. This sequence joins TRBV7-8 and TRBJ1-1, with D perhaps TRBD1 (6 bases). Germline values: CDR1 SGHVS, CDR2 FQNEAQ. Between the trimmed V and J ends, which lost 5 bases and 6 bases, there was a span of 16 bases. CDR3 length: 14 residues. The whole variable domain, remainder taken from reference TRBV7-8 and TRBJ1-1, is GAGVSQSPRYKVAKRGQDVALRCDPISGHVSLFWYQQALGQGPEFLTYFQNEAQLDKSGLPSDRFFAERPEGSVSTLKIQRTQQEDSAVYLCASSPLTGHPEAFFGQGTRLTVV.

This chain uses TRBV6-5 with TRBJ1-2; no firm D call. CDR1 MNHEY and CDR2 SVGAGI come from the germline V gene. CDR3 length: 14 residues. V gave up 1 base and J gave up 7 bases, with 13 bases separating them. The CDR3 nucleotides read TGTGCCAGCAGTTACTTGGGAGTGACGGGTGGCTACACCTTC. Translating it yields CASSYLGVTGGYTF.

This chain joins TRBV5-1 and TRBJ2-3, with TRBD2 matching 9 bases. Per germline, CDR1 SGHRS and CDR2 YFSETQ. There are 14 residues in the CDR3. With V trimmed by 3 bases and J by 5 bases, 4 bases remained unmatched. The CDR3: CASSSGLALDTQYF. CDR3 bases: TGCGCCAGCAGCTCCGGACTAGCGTTAGATACGCAGTATTTT.

The chain employs TRBV28 and TRBJ2-1; D not certain. The CDR3 extends over 14 amino acids. CDR1 is MDHEN, CDR2 SYDVKM, per germline. V dropped 2 bases and J dropped 6 bases, with 11 bases sitting between them. CDR3: CASSLTPPSNEQFF. DNA of the CDR3: TGTGCCAGCAGTTTAACTCCCCCTTCCAATGAGCAGTTCTTC.

The chain links TRBV5-1 to TRBJ1-4; 7 nucleotides agree with TRBD1. CDR1 is SGHRS, CDR2 YFSETQ, per germline. This CDR3 comprises 14 residues. After removal of 4 bases from V and 4 bases from J, the junction contained 4 bases not matched to a gene. The CDR3 loop reads CASSNGQVNEKLFF. The DNA of the CDR3 is TGCGCCAGCAGCAATGGACAGGTTAATGAAAAACTGTTTTTT.

This chain joins TRBV18 and TRBJ1-5, with unresolved D. Trimming took off 3 bases at V and 4 bases at J, with 7 bases between the two ends. Germline V gene sequence: CDR1 KGHSH, CDR2 LQKENI. This CDR3 contains 13 residues. CDR3 amino acids: CASSPSDNQPQHF. CDR3 nucleotides: TGTGCCAGCTCACCTAGCGATAATCAGCCCCAGCATTTT.

This chain joins TRBV4-3 and TRBJ1-5; 9 bases are shared with TRBD1. Germline loops: CDR1 LGHNA, CDR2 YSLEER. The CDR3 contains 17 residues. V trimming: 1 base; J trimming: 7 bases; junction bases outside the gene matches: 11. CDR3 coding DNA: TGCGCCAGCAGCCAAGCGGGGAACAGGGGGCGTAGGCAGCCCCAGCATTTT. Protein sequence: CASSQAGNRGRRQPQHF.

The chain links TRBV2 to TRBJ2-7; 8 bases align to TRBD1. Germline CDR1 and CDR2: SNHLY and FYNNEI. J lost 7 bases, V lost 9 bases, and 14 bases had no gene match. The CDR3 contains 14 residues. CDR3 sequence: CASLLEGQVNEQYF. For the CDR3, the DNA is TGTGCCAGTCTACTAGAGGGACAGGTGAATGAGCAGTACTTC.

This clone was observed once. V is TRBV5-1 and J is TRBJ2-2, with 8 bases aligning to TRBD2. CDR1 is SGHRS and CDR2 is YFSETQ in the germline V gene. The CDR3 contains 15 residues. Trimming at V came to 4 bases and at J to 2 bases, leaving 4 bases not matched to a gene. For the CDR3, the DNA is TGCGCCAGCAGCCTCGGGGGGGTAAACACCGGGGAGCTGTTTTTT. It codes for CASSLGGVNTGELFF.

The rearrangement joins TRBV6-5 to TRBJ1-2; D ambiguous. Germline assignment: CDR1 MNHEY and CDR2 SVGAGI. The V gene lost 5 bases and the J gene lost 2 bases, with 6 bases spanning the gap. This CDR3 has 12 amino acids. The CDR3 sequence is CASSLGNYGYTF. The CDR3 DNA is TGTGCCAGCAGTCTAGGAAACTATGGCTACACCTTC.

This clone has only a few counts. The rearrangement joins TRBV27 to TRBJ1-5, with a weak D call TRBD1 (5 bases). Germline-derived CDR1 and CDR2 are MNHEY and SMNVEV (reference sequence). V lost 3 bases and J 4 bases, leaving 13 bases between the germline ends. CDR3 length: 15 residues. CDR3 sequence reads: CASSFRRGGNQPQHF. Here the CDR3 DNA reads TGTGCCAGCAGTTTTAGAAGGGGTGGTAATCAGCCCCAGCATTTT.

This chain uses TRBV28 with TRBJ1-1, with unresolved D. This CDR3 is built from 11 residues. CDR1 and CDR2 (germline): MDHEN, SYDVKM. The V end was cut by 4 bases, the J end by 6 bases, with 6 bases between. The CDR3 nucleotides are TGTGCCAGCAGTTCACCGGCTGAAGCTTTCTTT. Translating it yields CASSSPAEAFF.

CDR3 region: CASSTRTGPYNSPLHF. CDR3 bases: TGTGCCAGCAGTACCCGGACAGGGCCCTATAATTCACCCCTCCACTTT. The rearrangement joins TRBV28 to TRBJ1-6; TRBD1 agrees at 8 bases. Trimming cost V 5 bases and J 2 bases; bases outside gene matches: 5. There are 16 residues in the CDR3. Germline CDR1 and CDR2: MDHEN and SYDVKM.

The V and J genes are TRBV4-1 and TRBJ2-1; 7 nucleotides agree with TRBD2. Per the germline V gene, CDR1 is MGHRA and CDR2 is YSYEKL. The CDR3 sequence is 16 residues long. Trimming cost V 0 bases and J 4 bases; bases outside gene matches: 6. CDR3 nucleotide sequence: TGCGCCAGCAGCCAAGATATCCTAGCGGCTTACAATGAGCAGTTCTTC. Encoded protein: CASSQDILAAYNEQFF.

V is TRBV25-1 and J is TRBJ2-3; TRBD2 might be the D (6 bases). The CDR3 has 13 amino acids. Germline V lookup: CDR1 MGHDK, CDR2 SYGVNS. V was trimmed by 8 bases and J by 6 bases, leaving 15 bases between them. The CDR3 sequence is CASLLAGSDTQYF. DNA of the CDR3: TGTGCCAGCCTTCTGGCGGGGAGCGATACGCAGTATTTT.

On this clone: Other DNA sequences in the same sample also yield this CDR3. The chain couples TRBV5-8 to TRBJ1-5, with TRBD1 identical over 7 bases. J gave up 6 bases and V 0 bases, and 3 bases lay outside the gene matches. Germline V gene lookup returns CDR1 SGHTS and CDR2 YDEGEE. This CDR3 has 14 residues. CDR3 DNA sequence: TGTGCCAGCAGCTTGGGACAGGGAGGTCAGCCCCAGCATTTT. It encodes CASSLGQGGQPQHF.

The CDR3 DNA sequence: TGTGCCATCAGCGCATCCTGGGGCCGGGCAGATCTTGAAGCTTTCTTT. Protein product: CAISASWGRADLEAFF. The chain uses TRBV10-3 and TRBJ1-1; possible D gene TRBD1, 5 bases. CDR3 size: 16 residues. From germline, CDR1 is ENHRY and CDR2 SYGVKD. Trimming removed 6 bases at V and 7 bases at J, with 24 bases between.

The chain combines TRBV4-1 with TRBJ1-4; 12 nucleotides align to TRBD1. The CDR3 contains 16 residues. J lost 5 bases, V lost 4 bases, and 5 bases had no gene match. The germline V gene has CDR1 MGHRA and CDR2 YSYEKL. CDR3 nucleotide sequence: TGCGCCAGCAGCCTCGGGACAGGGGGCAGAAATGAAAAACTGTTTTTT. Residues: CASSLGTGGRNEKLFF.

The chain carries TRBV5-6 and TRBJ1-2; possibly TRBD1 for D (5 bases). Germline CDR1 is SGHDT and CDR2 is YYEEEE. The germline V and J ends were trimmed by 0 bases and 6 bases, with 12 bases remaining between them. The CDR3 has 14 amino acids. CDR3 coding DNA: TGTGCCAGCAGCTTGGTGGGGGGTGCACATGGCTACACCTTC. Its translation is CASSLVGGAHGYTF.